This TCR beta chain was documented in a study of human T cells and chemical hapten exposure. About the study: Per-sample TCR yields varied mainly from small pooled library volume differences.

Notes on the study in general: DPC sensitization did not alter TCRs above 1 in 1000 frequency.

At least ten counts were recorded for this clonotype. Its cognate antigen is unknown. Original analysis: Between 23,224 and 690,600 TCRs appeared in each sample, and the median stood at 95,638. One entry per CDR3 protein, called by TCRdb with MiXCR from the 5' RACE reads. TCRdb's processing, not the study's, gives the V and J calls here. The sample lists about 140,000 distinct CDR3 sequences, approximately 4% occurring once. Looked up from germline, CDR1 is SQVTM and CDR2 is ANQGSEA. There are 11 residues in the CDR3. Trimming removed 6 bases at V and 7 bases at J, with 12 bases between. Unfractionated whole blood yielded the extracted total RNA.

This chain uses TRBV29-1 with TRBJ1-1; D unresolved. The TCR comes from a female donor in good health. CDR3 coding DNA: TGCAGCGTGATGGGGATGGGTGAAGCTTTCTTT. Translated, it gives CSVMGMGEAFF.